This entry lists 28 T cell receptor beta chains sequenced from one sample in a study of blood T cell repertoires in COVID-19 (TCRdb year 2020). To prepare the library, the immunoSEQ multiplex PCR assay was applied. The table was pulled from immuneACCESS by TCRdb, which kept in-frame rearrangements only. Such tables lose some clones; where checked, under half of the loss comes from unresolved V genes, and the rest has no known cause. The sample has 85,000 to 130,000 clones on record, roughly 80% of them singletons. Around a quarter of the sample goes to the ten largest clones. The sequencing input was peripheral blood. Receptors originate from a man between 60 and 70 years old with acute or convalescent COVID-19.

V gene TRBV7-9 combines with J gene TRBJ2-4, with 9 bases that match TRBD1. Per the germline V gene, CDR1 is SEHNR and CDR2 is FQNEAQ (reference sequence). J gave up 5 bases and V 1 base, and 0 bases lay outside the gene matches. This CDR3 region has 14 residues. For the CDR3, the DNA is TGTGCCAGCAGCTTAGGACAGGGGGAAAACATTCAGTACTTC. Its protein is CASSLGQGENIQYF.

On this clone itself: Other DNA sequences in this sample translate to the same CDR3. The V and J genes are TRBV18 and TRBJ2-1; 13 bases match TRBD2. The CDR3 extends over 15 amino acids. After removal of 3 bases from V and 7 bases from J, the junction contained 3 bases not matched to a gene. Germline CDR1 reads KGHSH; CDR2 reads LQKENI. The CDR3 spells CASSPRTSGSNEQFF. The CDR3 DNA reads as TGTGCCAGCTCACCCCGGACTAGCGGGAGTAATGAGCAGTTCTTC.

The CDR3 sequence: CASSPPGTGVTGANVLTF. The DNA for the CDR3 is TGTGCCAGCAGTCCCCCCGGGACAGGGGTTACTGGGGCCAACGTCCTGACTTTC. The chain couples TRBV28 to TRBJ2-6; 10 bases line up with TRBD1. The CDR3 spans 18 residues. Germline-derived CDR1 and CDR2 are MDHEN and SYDVKM. V was clipped by 5 bases and J by 2 bases; unmatched bases: 9.

The rearrangement joins TRBV7-6 to TRBJ2-5; 7 bases fit TRBD2. CDR3 size: 15 residues. Trimming cost V 2 bases and J 0 bases; bases outside gene matches: 3. Germline V gives CDR1 SGHVS, CDR2 FNYEAQ. The DNA for the CDR3 is TGTGCCAGCAGCTTATCTAGCGGCTACCAAGAGACCCAGTACTTC. It is translated as CASSLSSGYQETQYF.

The V gene is TRBV5-5, the J gene TRBJ2-7; D gene uncertain. CDR1 and CDR2 (germline): SGHKS, YYEKEE (reference sequence). V was cut by 2 bases and J by 2 bases, with 11 bases left in between. This CDR3 has 14 residues. CDR3 protein: CASSLGLGPYEQYV. The CDR3 coding sequence is TGTGCCAGCAGCTTAGGCCTTGGGCCCTACGAGCAGTACGTC.

The chain links TRBV27 to TRBJ1-1; 10 bases fit TRBD1. Germline assignment: CDR1 MNHEY and CDR2 SMNVEV (reference sequence). The length of the CDR3 is 16 residues. V lost 2 bases to trimming and J lost 3 bases; unmatched junction nucleotides: 6. The CDR3 reads CASSLGQGGMDTEAFF. The CDR3 DNA reads as TGTGCCAGCAGTTTAGGACAGGGGGGTATGGACACTGAAGCTTTCTTT.

This chain uses TRBV28 with TRBJ2-1; 12 nucleotides agree with TRBD1. With 4 bases clipped from V and 6 bases from J, the junction kept 7 bases outside the gene matches. This CDR3 region has 16 residues. Looked up from germline, CDR1 is MDHEN and CDR2 is SYDVKM. The CDR3 DNA reads as TGTGCCAGCAGTTGGGGACAGGGGGCAGTTAGCAATGAGCAGTTCTTC. Its protein is CASSWGQGAVSNEQFF.

This rearrangement joins TRBV6-6 to TRBJ2-1; 12 nucleotides match TRBD2. The CDR3 runs to 17 residues. The germline gives CDR1 MNHNY, CDR2 SVGAGI (reference sequence). J was trimmed by 1 base and V by 5 bases; bases with no gene match: 6. The CDR3 region has the DNA TGTGCCAGCAGTCGACTAGCGGGAGTTCGGTCCTACAATGAGCAGTTCTTC. Amino acids: CASSRLAGVRSYNEQFF.

The chain links TRBV11-3 to TRBJ2-1, with 9 nucleotides matching TRBD1. This CDR3 has 14 residues. V lost 5 bases to trimming and J lost 6 bases; unmatched junction nucleotides: 5. Germline V gives CDR1 SGHNT, CDR2 YENEEA. DNA of the CDR3: TGTGCCAGCAGCGCGCACAGGGGGCGCAATGAGCAGTTCTTC. It specifies CASSAHRGRNEQFF.

This clone appeared a few times. The gene calls are TRBV7-3 and TRBJ1-5; D gene unclear. V shed 1 base and J shed 4 bases, with 11 bases lying between them. The germline V gene has CDR1 SGHTA and CDR2 FQGTGA. This CDR3 comprises 15 residues. The CDR3 region has the DNA TGTGCCAGCAGCTTAAGTTGGGCAGATAATCAGCCCCAGCATTTT. Protein product: CASSLSWADNQPQHF.

The rearrangement links TRBV14 to TRBJ2-7, with 11 bases that match TRBD2. Germline V gene data show CDR1 as SGHDN and CDR2 as FVKESK. This CDR3 has 15 residues. J gave up 5 bases and V 3 bases, and 6 bases lay outside the gene matches. CDR3 amino acids: CASSQGLAEWDEQYV. The CDR3 DNA reads TGTGCCAGCAGCCAGGGACTAGCGGAGTGGGACGAGCAGTACGTC.

The chain links TRBV7-9 to TRBJ2-3, with D tentatively TRBD1 (6 bases). Trimming took off 8 bases at V and 3 bases at J, with 12 bases between the two ends. This CDR3 region has 13 residues. Germline CDR1 is SEHNR and CDR2 is FQNEAQ (reference sequence). Here the CDR3 reads CASESDRTDTQYF. The CDR3 region has the DNA TGTGCCAGCGAGTCAGACAGGACAGATACGCAGTATTTT.

The V and J genes are TRBV24-1 and TRBJ2-1, with D perhaps TRBD1 (6 bases). The CDR3 totals 15 residues. CDR1 and CDR2 (germline): KGHDR, SFDVKD. Trimming pared 7 bases from V and 0 bases from J, leaving 12 bases between. Here the CDR3 reads CATRDRSSSYNEQFF. The DNA of the CDR3 is TGTGCCACCAGGGACAGATCGAGCTCCTACAATGAGCAGTTCTTC.

The chain carries TRBV6-4 and TRBJ2-1; D gene uncertain. Germline CDR1 MRHNA, CDR2 SNTAGT. V lost 4 bases to trimming and J lost 9 bases, with 10 bases between them. The CDR3 is 12 amino acids. The CDR3 is CASSGVGAEQFF. The CDR3 region has the DNA TGTGCCAGCAGTGGGGTGGGCGCTGAGCAGTTCTTC.

The J gene is TRBJ1-2, the V gene TRBV6-1; TRBD1 aligns across 8 bases. The V and J ends lost 1 base and 7 bases, in that order; junction bases with no gene match: 2. The CDR3 extends over 13 amino acids. CDR1 MNHNS and CDR2 SASEGT come from the germline V gene. The CDR3 sequence: CASSEGTGSGYTF. CDR3 nucleotide sequence: TGTGCCAGCAGTGAAGGGACAGGGAGTGGCTACACCTTC.

This chain connects TRBV7-2 to TRBJ1-5, with D hard to call. CDR3 length: 15 amino acids. CDR1 and CDR2 (germline): SGHTA, FQGNSA. V lost 5 bases to trimming and J lost 0 bases, with 11 bases between them. The CDR3 here is CASSQGGYSNQPQHF. CDR3 nucleotide sequence: TGTGCCAGCAGCCAAGGAGGGTATAGCAATCAGCCCCAGCATTTT.

The chain links TRBV28 to TRBJ1-5; possible D gene TRBD1, 5 bases. From germline, CDR1 is MDHEN and CDR2 SYDVKM. The length of the CDR3 is 14 residues. Trimming shortened V by 3 bases and J by 6 bases, and 12 bases separated the two germline ends. In nucleotides, the CDR3 is TGTGCCAGCAGTTTGGGTTTCGGGGGTCAGCCCCAGCATTTT. This gives the protein CASSLGFGGQPQHF.

The genes are TRBV7-2 and TRBJ2-1; 10 nucleotides agree with TRBD2. The CDR3 contains 15 residues. CDR1 is SGHTA and CDR2 is FQGNSA in the germline V gene. V lost 4 bases, J lost 5 bases, and 5 bases stayed unmatched. The CDR3 coding sequence is TGTGCCAGCAGCTCGGGACTAGCGTTAAACAATGAGCAGTTCTTC. It codes for CASSSGLALNNEQFF.

The rearrangement uses TRBV27 and TRBJ2-1, with D maybe TRBD1 (5 bases). Germline V lookup: CDR1 MNHEY, CDR2 SMNVEV (reference sequence). The CDR3 extends over 12 amino acids. Trimming took 5 bases from V and 12 from J, leaving 14 bases between them. The CDR3 spells CASSQPQGAQFF. DNA for the CDR3: TGTGCCAGCAGTCAACCTCAGGGTGCGCAGTTCTTC.

The chain employs TRBV24-1 and TRBJ2-3, with D maybe TRBD1 (5 bases). This CDR3 region has 15 residues. V was shortened by 6 bases and J by 1 base, with 13 bases between the two germline ends. Per the germline V gene, CDR1 is KGHDR and CDR2 is SFDVKD. As DNA, the CDR3 is TGTGCCACCAGTCACTATGCAGGGCGCACAGATACGCAGTATTTT. Amino acids: CATSHYAGRTDTQYF.

This CDR3 reads CASSQDATASYNEQFF. CDR3 bases: TGCGCCAGCAGCCAAGATGCGACAGCCTCCTACAATGAGCAGTTCTTC. The J gene is TRBJ2-1, the V gene TRBV4-1, with D maybe TRBD1 (5 bases). The CDR3 has 16 amino acids. Trimming removed 0 bases from V and 0 bases from J, with 9 bases in between. Germline values: CDR1 MGHRA, CDR2 YSYEKL.

V is TRBV19 and J is TRBJ1-1; TRBD1 aligns across 10 bases. This CDR3 comprises 16 residues. CDR1 LNHDA and CDR2 SQIVND come from the germline V gene (reference sequence). After removal of 5 bases from V and 5 bases from J, the junction contained 11 bases not matched to a gene. The CDR3 coding sequence is TGTGCCAGTAGTCCCCGGGACAGGGGTTGGCGGACTGAAGCTTTCTTT. Its translation: CASSPRDRGWRTEAFF.

The J gene is TRBJ2-2, the V gene TRBV5-1; possible D gene TRBD1, 6 bases. The CDR3 spans 13 residues. Trimming took 7 bases from V and 1 from J, leaving 8 bases between them. Per germline, CDR1 SGHRS and CDR2 YFSETQ. The CDR3 protein is CASLGQNTGELFF. CDR3 bases: TGCGCCAGCCTGGGACAGAACACCGGGGAGCTGTTTTTT.

The V call is TRBV28, the J call TRBJ2-4, with TRBD2 matching 16 bases. This CDR3 contains 15 residues. With V trimmed by 5 bases and J by 15 bases, 10 bases remained unmatched. CDR1 MDHEN and CDR2 SYDVKM come from the germline V gene. The CDR3 nucleotides read TGTGCCAGCAGTAAGGGACTAGCGGGAGGGCGGTCCCCGTACTTC. This encodes CASSKGLAGGRSPYF.

This chain links TRBV6-1 with TRBJ2-5, with TRBD2 as a possible D gene (6 bases). This CDR3 has 16 amino acids. V lost 2 bases, J lost 5 bases, and 18 bases lay in between. CDR1 MNHNS and CDR2 SASEGT come from the germline V gene. The CDR3 reads CASSEHVGEAGETQYF. In DNA form, the CDR3 reads TGTGCCAGCAGTGAACATGTAGGGGAGGCAGGGGAGACCCAGTACTTC.

The chain couples TRBV5-8 to TRBJ1-5, with TRBD1 matching over 8 bases. The CDR3 is 15 amino acids. Per germline, CDR1 SGHTS and CDR2 YDEGEE. V lost 0 bases, J lost 7 bases, and 6 bases stayed unmatched. The DNA for the CDR3 is TGTGCCAGCAGCTTGGGGACAGGGCTTGAGCAGCCCCAGCATTTT. Translation gives CASSLGTGLEQPQHF.

This chain uses TRBV19 with TRBJ2-1, with 13 bases lining up with TRBD2. Germline lookup yields CDR1 LNHDA and CDR2 SQIVND (reference sequence). The length of the CDR3 is 16 residues. With 1 base clipped from V and 9 bases from J, the junction kept 6 bases outside the gene matches. Here the CDR3 reads CASSIGTSGRLGEQFF. The DNA of the CDR3 is TGTGCCAGTAGTATAGGGACTAGCGGGAGACTGGGTGAGCAGTTCTTC.

The chain employs TRBV19 and TRBJ1-3; D is unclear. CDR1 and CDR2 from the germline V gene are LNHDA and SQIVND (reference sequence). CDR3 length equals 16 residues. The V end lost 4 bases, the J end lost 0 bases, and 13 bases lay between the germline ends. DNA of the CDR3: TGTGCCAGTAGTACAAATATCGCGAGCTCTGGAAACACCATATATTTT. Translation gives CASSTNIASSGNTIYF.